The 19 T cell receptor beta chains below come from one sample, sequenced in a study of cytomegalovirus exposure and HLA in healthy donors. Amplification used 60 Vbeta primers and 13 Jbeta primers. Some clones are missing from TCRdb's copy, which holds only in-frame ones; the method was immunoSEQ multiplex PCR. The sample lists more than 65,000 clones, roughly 86% occurring once. Sample: PBMCs. These receptors came from a young man in good health and CMV-seronegative.

The rearrangement joins TRBV25-1 to TRBJ1-1; 9 bases line up with TRBD1. Germline CDR1 reads MGHDK; CDR2 reads SYGVNS. CDR3 length: 17 amino acids. J was trimmed by 5 bases and V by 6 bases; bases with no gene match: 16. The CDR3 region has the DNA TGTGCCAGCAGATCAGCGGGACAGGGTCGGTGGGGGACTGAAGCTTTCTTT. It specifies CASRSAGQGRWGTEAFF.

The CDR3 sequence is CSVGGANEQFF. Written as DNA, the CDR3 is TGCAGCGTTGGGGGAGCCAATGAGCAGTTCTTC. This chain connects TRBV29-1 to TRBJ2-1; D perhaps matches TRBD2 (5 bases). The V gene's germline CDR1 is SQVTM and CDR2 ANQGSEA. The CDR3 sequence is 11 residues long. Trimming pared 4 bases from V and 6 bases from J, leaving 7 bases between.

Concerning this clone itself: This CDR3 is also generated by other DNA sequences in the sample. This sequence joins TRBV4-3 and TRBJ1-5, with D possibly matching TRBD1 (5 bases). The CDR3 length is 15 residues. V lost 0 bases and J lost 2, with 8 bases in between. The germline CDR1 and CDR2 sequences are LGHNA and YSLEER. The CDR3 region has the DNA TGCGCCAGCAGCCAAGACAGGGTGGGCAATCAGCCCCAGCATTTT. Encoded protein: CASSQDRVGNQPQHF.

The rearrangement links TRBV7-2 to TRBJ1-1, with no clear D. Trimming removed 1 base at V and 2 bases at J, with 11 bases between. The length of the CDR3 is 15 residues. Germline V gives CDR1 SGHTA, CDR2 FQGNSA. CDR3 amino acids: CASSLGWRANTEAFF. The CDR3 nucleotides read TGTGCCAGCAGCTTAGGTTGGCGGGCAAACACTGAAGCTTTCTTT.

This clone was seen once. This chain uses TRBV6-1 with TRBJ2-2, with TRBD2 matching 9 bases. The CDR3 loop spans 15 amino acids. J gave up 2 bases and V 2 bases, and 0 bases lay outside the gene matches. CDR1 MNHNS and CDR2 SASEGT come from the germline V gene. CDR3 region: CASSELAGNTGELFF. CDR3 nucleotides: TGTGCCAGCAGTGAACTAGCGGGAAACACCGGGGAGCTGTTTTTT.

The chain links TRBV7-2 to TRBJ1-2; a weak D match, TRBD1 (5 bases). Germline V gene sequence: CDR1 SGHTA, CDR2 FQGNSA. V lost 2 bases and J lost 5, with 15 bases in between. This CDR3 region has 15 residues. CDR3 DNA: TGTGCCAGCAGCTTAACCCCTTCGGGGGAATATGGCTACACCTTC. This codes for CASSLTPSGEYGYTF.

The chain's CDR3 is CASSLLRTTDTQYF. CDR3 DNA: TGTGCCAGCAGCTTACTACGAACCACAGATACGCAGTATTTT. V gene TRBV7-2 combines with J gene TRBJ2-3; D uncertain. Germline V CDR1 and CDR2: SGHTA, FQGNSA. The CDR3 has 14 residues. Trimming removed 2 bases at V and 2 bases at J, with 8 bases between.

This clone was recorded only once. Other DNA sequences in the same sample also yield this CDR3. The chain couples TRBV18 to TRBJ2-2; perhaps TRBD1 as D (5 bases). Trimming took 3 bases from V and 3 from J, leaving 17 bases between them. From germline, CDR1 is KGHSH and CDR2 LQKENI. This CDR3 comprises 17 residues. The CDR3 loop is CASSPFIQGRDTGELFF. Here the CDR3 DNA reads TGTGCCAGCTCACCCTTTATCCAGGGCCGGGACACCGGGGAGCTGTTTTTT.

The chain links TRBV6-5 to TRBJ1-2, with 8 positions matching TRBD1. This CDR3 has 14 residues. V lost 6 bases to trimming and J lost 7 bases; unmatched junction nucleotides: 10. Germline loops: CDR1 MNHEY, CDR2 SVGAGI. The CDR3 coding sequence is TGTGCCAGCAGCATCAGCAGGGGGCACGGTGGCTACACCTTC. Translated: CASSISRGHGGYTF.

The count of this clone is one. The V and J genes are TRBV28 and TRBJ1-6, with unresolved D. Germline lookup yields CDR1 MDHEN and CDR2 SYDVKM. The CDR3 length is 12 residues. Trimming took off 6 bases at V and 7 bases at J, with 7 bases between the two ends. CDR3 residues: CASRSLNSPLHF. The CDR3 coding sequence is TGTGCCAGCAGGAGCCTGAATTCACCCCTCCACTTT.

The chain joins TRBV5-1 to TRBJ1-1; 9 positions agree with TRBD1. The ends lost 4 bases at V and 4 bases at J; junction bases unmatched: 8. CDR3 length equals 15 residues. The germline V gene encodes CDR1 SGHRS and CDR2 YFSETQ. The CDR3 is CASSGTYRGLTEAFF. The CDR3 DNA is TGCGCCAGCAGCGGGACCTACAGGGGGCTCACTGAAGCTTTCTTT.

The CDR3 here is CASSAGQGRGTDTQYF. The CDR3 coding sequence is TGTGCCAGCAGCGCTGGACAGGGGAGAGGCACAGATACGCAGTATTTT. This chain connects TRBV5-8 to TRBJ2-3, with 9 bases lining up with TRBD1. CDR1 and CDR2 (germline): SGHTS, YDEGEE. V was clipped by 4 bases and J by 1 base; unmatched bases: 7. The CDR3 length is 16 residues.

The chain recombines TRBV28 with TRBJ1-5; the D gene is possibly TRBD1 (6 bases). The V end lost 6 bases, the J end lost 0 bases, and 9 bases lay between the germline ends. This CDR3 has 14 residues. Per the germline V gene, CDR1 is MDHEN and CDR2 is SYDVKM. The DNA for the CDR3 is TGTGCCAGCAGACAGGGCAATAGCAATCAGCCCCAGCATTTT. Protein sequence: CASRQGNSNQPQHF. The full variable domain, rest sourced from reference TRBV28 and TRBJ1-5, is DVKVTQSSRYLVKRTGEKVFLECVQDMDHENMFWYRQDPGLGLRLIYFSYDVKMKEKGDIPEGYSVSREKKERFSLILESASTNQTSMYLCASRQGNSNQPQHFGDGTRLSIL.

V is TRBV7-9 and J is TRBJ1-2; 9 bases line up with TRBD1. The CDR3 runs to 15 residues. V gave up 3 bases and J gave up 7 bases; unmatched junction bases: 9. Germline V CDR1 and CDR2: SEHNR, FQNEAQ (reference sequence). CDR3: CASSFLQGAGVGYTF. For the CDR3, the DNA is TGTGCCAGCAGCTTCTTACAGGGGGCCGGCGTTGGCTACACCTTC.

The J gene is TRBJ1-3, the V gene TRBV28, with D possibly TRBD1 on 5 matching bases. Germline V gene lookup returns CDR1 MDHEN and CDR2 SYDVKM. With 10 bases removed from V and 0 bases from J, the gap between germline ends came to 19 bases. This CDR3 is 16 amino acids long. The CDR3 region is CATGTGGLGSGNTIYF. The CDR3 DNA is TGTGCCACCGGAACGGGGGGTCTGGGCTCTGGAAACACCATATATTTT.

This chain uses TRBV29-1 with TRBJ2-3; D uncertain. The CDR3 totals 13 residues. V shed 4 bases and J shed 4 bases, with 12 bases lying between them. CDR1 SQVTM and CDR2 ANQGSEA come from the germline V gene. The CDR3 DNA sequence: TGCAGCGTTGCCAATCAGGTCCCAGATACGCAGTATTTT. Encoded protein: CSVANQVPDTQYF.

The rearrangement joins TRBV18 to TRBJ2-7; 11 bases fit TRBD2. Germline V gene sequence: CDR1 KGHSH, CDR2 LQKENI. The V gene end was trimmed by 1 base and the J gene end by 2 bases; junction bases not matched to a gene: 4. This CDR3 contains 16 residues. CDR3 amino acids: CASSPRALAGAYEQYF. The CDR3 DNA reads TGTGCCAGCTCACCACGGGCACTAGCGGGAGCCTACGAGCAGTACTTC.

V gene TRBV5-1 combines with J gene TRBJ2-6; 8 nucleotides match TRBD1. Germline CDR1 and CDR2: SGHRS and YFSETQ. The CDR3 is 18 residues long. Unmatched junction bases numbered 13, after V lost 4 bases and J lost 4 bases. CDR3 nucleotide sequence: TGCGCCAGCAGCCTCTTAGTTCAGGGGGCAGGCGGGGCCAACGTCCTGACTTTC. Translating gives CASSLLVQGAGGANVLTF.

This clone was seen just once. This chain joins TRBV29-1 and TRBJ2-1; D remains ambiguous. This CDR3 is 15 amino acids long. V was shortened by 6 bases and J by 0 bases, with 15 bases between the two germline ends. The germline V gene encodes CDR1 SQVTM and CDR2 ANQGSEA. In DNA form, the CDR3 reads TGCAGCGTCATGGGCCTTCCACCCTCCTACAATGAGCAGTTCTTC. Its protein product is CSVMGLPPSYNEQFF.